This T cell receptor beta chain appears in the sequencing data of a study of blood T cell repertoires in COVID-19. Study-wide background: Acute and convalescent COVID-19 samples came from the United States, Italy and Spain.

Clones were sequenced by immunoSEQ multiplex PCR, and TCRdb holds only the in-frame ones, with some missing. The sample includes about 330,000 clones, about 90% of them seen just once. Symptom resolution, clearance, or two negative PCRs marked donors in Cohort 3 as recovered. The germline V gene encodes CDR1 LGHDT and CDR2 YNNKEL (reference sequence). V lost 0 bases and J lost 0; bases outside the gene matches: 5. This CDR3 contains 17 residues. The source material was PBMCs or T cells enriched from blood (not recorded which). The clonotype comes from a woman aged 25 to 39 who had recovered from COVID-19. The chain is built from TRBV3-1 (or the pseudogene TRBV3-2) and TRBJ1-1; 9 bases agree with TRBD1. This CDR3 reads CASSQESQGALNTEAFF. For the CDR3, the DNA is TGTGCCAGCAGCCAAGAATCACAGGGGGCCTTGAACACTGAAGCTTTCTTT.